What follows is one T cell receptor beta chain and its context. DNA loading was fixed at 350 ng for all bulk PBMC samples. Method: immunoSEQ multiplex PCR; TCRdb's copy keeps in-frame clones and lacks some. The repertoire includes about 12,000 clones, roughly 89% of them detected once, and 3% to 4% sits in the top ten. The record originates from a study of blood T cell dynamics during melanoma immunotherapy. Study context: Standard first-line treatment here was pembrolizumab or nivolumab plus ipilimumab in metastatic melanoma.

Regarding time point: pre-treatment baseline. Blood was drawn before treatment and at week 3 after checkpoint blockade. CDR3 length: 15 residues. Trimming stripped 4 bases from V and 8 bases from J, with 20 bases between. Germline CDR1 is MGHRA and CDR2 is YSYEKL. V and J are TRBV4-1 and TRBJ1-2, with TRBD1 as a possible D gene (6 bases). The clonotype originates from a human donor with melanoma. The sample in question was blood, obtained from a patient treated with checkpoint blockade. CDR3 bases: TGCGCCAGCAGCCCTACAGGGCCGAGCCGCGGGGGCTACACCTTC. Its protein product is CASSPTGPSRGGYTF.